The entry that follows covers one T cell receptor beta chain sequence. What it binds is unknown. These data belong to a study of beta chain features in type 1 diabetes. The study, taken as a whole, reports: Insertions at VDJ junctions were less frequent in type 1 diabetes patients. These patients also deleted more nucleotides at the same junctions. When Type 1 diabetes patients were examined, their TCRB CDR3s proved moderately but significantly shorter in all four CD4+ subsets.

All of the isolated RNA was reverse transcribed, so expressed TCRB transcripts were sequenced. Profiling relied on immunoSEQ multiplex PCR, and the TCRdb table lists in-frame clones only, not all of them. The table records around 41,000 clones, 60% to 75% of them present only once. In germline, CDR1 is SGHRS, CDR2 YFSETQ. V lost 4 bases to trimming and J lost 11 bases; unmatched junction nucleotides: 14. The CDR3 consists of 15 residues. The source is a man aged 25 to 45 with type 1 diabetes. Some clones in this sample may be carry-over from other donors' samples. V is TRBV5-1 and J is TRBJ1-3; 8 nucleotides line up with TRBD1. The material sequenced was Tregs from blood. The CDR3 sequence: CASSLLGQDRSAIYF. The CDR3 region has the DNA TGCGCCAGCAGCCTCCTGGGACAGGACAGGTCCGCCATATATTTT. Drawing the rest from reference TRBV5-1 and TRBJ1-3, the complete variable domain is KAGVTQTPRYLIKTRGQQVTLSCSPISGHRSVSWYQQTPGQGLQFLFEYFSETQRNKGNFPGRFSGRQFSNSRSEMNVSTLELGDSALYLCASSLLGQDRSAIYFGEGSWLTVV.